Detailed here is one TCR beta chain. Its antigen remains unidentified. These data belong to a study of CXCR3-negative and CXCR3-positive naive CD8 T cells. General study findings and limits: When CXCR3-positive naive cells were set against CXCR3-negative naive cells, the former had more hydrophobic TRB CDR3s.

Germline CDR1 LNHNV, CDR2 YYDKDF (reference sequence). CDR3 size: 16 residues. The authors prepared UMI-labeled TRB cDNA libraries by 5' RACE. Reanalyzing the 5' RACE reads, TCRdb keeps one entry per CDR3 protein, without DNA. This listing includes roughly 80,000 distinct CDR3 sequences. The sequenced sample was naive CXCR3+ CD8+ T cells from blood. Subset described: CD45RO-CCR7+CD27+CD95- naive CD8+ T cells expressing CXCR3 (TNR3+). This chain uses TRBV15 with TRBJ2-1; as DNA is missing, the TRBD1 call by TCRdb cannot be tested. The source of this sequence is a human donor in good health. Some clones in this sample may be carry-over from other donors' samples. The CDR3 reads CATSREALGKGYEQFF.